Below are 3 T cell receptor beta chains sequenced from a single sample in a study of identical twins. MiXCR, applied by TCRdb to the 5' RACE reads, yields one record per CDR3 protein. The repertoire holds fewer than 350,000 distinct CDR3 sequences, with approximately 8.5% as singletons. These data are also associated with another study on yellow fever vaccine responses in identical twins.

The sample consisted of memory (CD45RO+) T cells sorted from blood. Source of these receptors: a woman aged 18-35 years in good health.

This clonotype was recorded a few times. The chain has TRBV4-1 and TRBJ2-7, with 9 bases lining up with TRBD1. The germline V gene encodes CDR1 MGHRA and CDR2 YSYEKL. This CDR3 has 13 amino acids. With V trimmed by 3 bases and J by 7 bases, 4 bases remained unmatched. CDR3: CASSQETGGEQYV. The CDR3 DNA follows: TGCGCCAGCAGCCAGGAGACAGGGGGGGAGCAGTACGTC.

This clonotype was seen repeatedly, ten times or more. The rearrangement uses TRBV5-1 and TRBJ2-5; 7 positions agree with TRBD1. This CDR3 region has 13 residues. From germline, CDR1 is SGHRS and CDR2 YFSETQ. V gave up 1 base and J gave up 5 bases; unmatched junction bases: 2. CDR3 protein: CASSLFRGETQYF. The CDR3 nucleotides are TGCGCCAGCAGCTTGTTCAGGGGGGAGACCCAGTACTTC.

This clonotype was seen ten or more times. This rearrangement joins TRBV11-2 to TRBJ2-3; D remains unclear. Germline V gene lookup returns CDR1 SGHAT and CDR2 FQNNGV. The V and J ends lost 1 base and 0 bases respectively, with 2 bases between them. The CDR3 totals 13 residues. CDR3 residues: CASSLASTDTQYF. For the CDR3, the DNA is TGTGCCAGCAGCTTAGCCAGCACAGATACGCAGTATTTT. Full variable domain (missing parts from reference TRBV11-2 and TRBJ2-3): EAGVAQSPRYKIIEKRQSVAFWCNPISGHATLYWYQQILGQGPKLLIQFQNNGVVDDSQLPKDRFSAERLKGVDSTLKIQPAKLEDSAVYLCASSLASTDTQYFGPGTRLTVL.